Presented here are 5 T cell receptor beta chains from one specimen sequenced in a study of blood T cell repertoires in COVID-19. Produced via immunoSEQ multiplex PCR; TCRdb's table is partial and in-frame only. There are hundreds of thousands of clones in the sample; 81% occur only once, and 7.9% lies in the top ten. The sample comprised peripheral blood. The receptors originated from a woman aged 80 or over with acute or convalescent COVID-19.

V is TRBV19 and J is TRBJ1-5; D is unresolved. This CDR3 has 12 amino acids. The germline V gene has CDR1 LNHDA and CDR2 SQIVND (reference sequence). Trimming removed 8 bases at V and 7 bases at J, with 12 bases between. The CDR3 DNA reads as TGTGCCAGTTCACTAGCGGGACAGCCCCAGCATTTT. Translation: CASSLAGQPQHF.

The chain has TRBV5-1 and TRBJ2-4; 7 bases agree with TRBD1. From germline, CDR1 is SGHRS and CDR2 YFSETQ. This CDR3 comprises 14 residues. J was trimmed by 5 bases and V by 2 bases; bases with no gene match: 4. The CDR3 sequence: CASSLQGSENIQYF. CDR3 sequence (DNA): TGCGCCAGCAGCTTACAGGGGTCGGAAAACATTCAGTACTTC. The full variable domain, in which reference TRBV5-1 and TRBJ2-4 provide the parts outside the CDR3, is KAGVTQTPRYLIKTRGQQVTLSCSPISGHRSVSWYQQTPGQGLQFLFEYFSETQRNKGNFPGRFSGRQFSNSRSEMNVSTLELGDSALYLCASSLQGSENIQYFGAGTRLSVL.

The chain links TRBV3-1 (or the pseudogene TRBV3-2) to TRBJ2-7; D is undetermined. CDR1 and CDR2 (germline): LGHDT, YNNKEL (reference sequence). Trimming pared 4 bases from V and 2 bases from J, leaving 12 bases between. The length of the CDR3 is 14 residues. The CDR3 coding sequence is TGTGCCAGCAGCCCGGAGAGGCGGACCTACGAGCAGTACTTC. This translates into CASSPERRTYEQYF.

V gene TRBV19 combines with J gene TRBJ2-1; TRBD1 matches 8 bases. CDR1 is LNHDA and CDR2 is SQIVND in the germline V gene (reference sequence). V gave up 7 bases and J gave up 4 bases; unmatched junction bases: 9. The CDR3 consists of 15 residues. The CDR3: CASNEGRGRYNEQFF. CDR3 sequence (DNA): TGTGCCAGTAACGAGGGCAGGGGGCGTTACAATGAGCAGTTCTTC.

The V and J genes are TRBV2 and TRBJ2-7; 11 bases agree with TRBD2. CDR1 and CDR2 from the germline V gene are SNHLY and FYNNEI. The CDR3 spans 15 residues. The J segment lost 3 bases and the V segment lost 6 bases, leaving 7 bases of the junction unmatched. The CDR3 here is CASRYLAGGIYEQYF. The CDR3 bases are TGTGCCAGCAGATACCTAGCGGGAGGAATCTACGAGCAGTACTTC.